The entry below gives a single T cell receptor (beta chain) sequence along with its context. As yet, its antigen is unknown. The sample originates from a study of T-cell reconstitution after alpha-beta-depleted transplantation in children. Study results and limitations: Several hundred expanded graft clones reportedly gave rise to the alpha-beta T cells present about two months after transplant. The authors attributed T-cell counts and diversity one year after transplant mostly to newly produced T cells.

Germline CDR1 MGHRA, CDR2 YSYEKL. This CDR3 is 16 amino acids long. Trimming cost V 1 base and J 5 bases, with 17 bases left between them. The TCRbeta library incorporated unique molecular identifiers. TCRdb called the PCR reads again in MiXCR, with one record for every CDR3 protein. The sample contains hundreds of thousands of distinct CDR3 sequences, roughly 25% of which appear only once. The V and J genes are TRBV4-1 and TRBJ2-5, with D perhaps TRBD1 or TRBD2 (6 bases each). Sequencing was performed on PBMCs, mostly from graft donor cells, taken 360 days after TCRalphabeta/CD19-depleted stem cell transplant. This TCR was recovered from a female patient between 2 and 10 years old who had a stem cell transplant for congenital amegakaryocytic thrombocytopenia, so the T cells may come from the graft donor. The DNA for the CDR3 is TGCGCCAGCAGCCAAGTTGGGGGGCTTATCTTGGAGACCCAGTACTTC. Translating gives CASSQVGGLILETQYF.